This TCR beta chain was captured by sequencing in a study of T cell responses to AZD1222 COVID-19 vaccine. Study findings and constraints: Baseline seropositives among AZD1222 recipients totaled only 5 to 7. There were mostly white British donors and more females than males, and clonal diversity was possibly underestimated. Breadth and depth of Spike-specific TCRs rose after two AZD1222 doses. A reported finding is that nearly half of spike-specific TCRs target unmutated variant regions.

Trimming removed 1 base from V and 1 base from J, with 5 bases in between. Germline assignment: CDR1 SGHRS and CDR2 YFSETQ. The CDR3 sequence is 13 residues long. Profiling relied on immunoSEQ multiplex PCR, and the TCRdb table lists in-frame clones only, not all of them. The sample includes about 120,000 clones, around 94% seen only once; the top ten take 1.6%. On this clone itself: Its antigen remains unidentified.

The receptor comes from an adult who received the AZD1222 COVID-19 vaccine. This chain joins TRBV5-1 and TRBJ1-2; no firm D call. Sequences were derived from peripheral blood, sampled 28 days after the second AZD1222 dose. CDR3 protein: CASSLNSNYGYTF. The CDR3 DNA sequence: TGCGCCAGCAGCTTGAACAGTAACTATGGCTACACCTTC.